This T cell receptor beta chain was captured by sequencing in a study of blood T cells in healthy people across ages. The study isolated at least 6.5 million PBMCs from each sample. A J-beta primer mix and a sample-barcoded 5' primer were used in a second PCR of roughly 6 to 12 cycles. Using its own MiXCR run on the 5' RACE reads, TCRdb lists one record per CDR3 protein. In the table there are 1.5 million to 2 million distinct CDR3 sequences, roughly 30% of which are singletons. Findings and limits, study-wide: Unsorted PBMCs prevented conclusive naive versus antigen-experienced comparison.

The table lists this clonotype with a few counts. The antigen remains unidentified. The clonotype originates from a woman in her twenties or thirties in good health. The sequenced material came from blood.

CDR3 amino acids: CASNTSGTAYGYTF. The CDR3 region has the DNA TGTGCCAGCAACACAAGTGGGACAGCGTATGGCTACACCTTC. The V call is TRBV6-1, the J call TRBJ1-2, with 7 bases matching TRBD1. Germline assignment: CDR1 MNHNS and CDR2 SASEGT. The CDR3 is 14 residues long. V shed 7 bases and J 5 bases; nucleotides not matched to a gene: 10.